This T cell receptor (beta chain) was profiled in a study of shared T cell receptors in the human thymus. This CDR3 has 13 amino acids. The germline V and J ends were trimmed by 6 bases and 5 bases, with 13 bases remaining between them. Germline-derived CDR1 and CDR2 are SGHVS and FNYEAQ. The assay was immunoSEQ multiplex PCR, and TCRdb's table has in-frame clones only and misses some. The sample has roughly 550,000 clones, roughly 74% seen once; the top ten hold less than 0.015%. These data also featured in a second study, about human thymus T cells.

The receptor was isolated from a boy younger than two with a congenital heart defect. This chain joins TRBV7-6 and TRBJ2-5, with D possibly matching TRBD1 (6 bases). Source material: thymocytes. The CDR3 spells CASRKNQGETQYF. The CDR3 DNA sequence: TGTGCCAGCAGAAAGAATCAGGGGGAGACCCAGTACTTC.